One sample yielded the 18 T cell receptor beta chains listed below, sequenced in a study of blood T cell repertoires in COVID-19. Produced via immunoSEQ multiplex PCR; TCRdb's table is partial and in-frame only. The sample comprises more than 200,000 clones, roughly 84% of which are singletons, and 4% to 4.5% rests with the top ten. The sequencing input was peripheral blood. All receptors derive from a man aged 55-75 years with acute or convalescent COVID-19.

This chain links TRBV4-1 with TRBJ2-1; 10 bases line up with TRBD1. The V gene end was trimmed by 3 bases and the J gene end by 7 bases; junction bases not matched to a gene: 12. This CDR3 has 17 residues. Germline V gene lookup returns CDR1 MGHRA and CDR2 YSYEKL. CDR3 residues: CASSHPWDRGGRNEQFF. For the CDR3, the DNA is TGCGCCAGCAGCCATCCCTGGGACAGGGGTGGACGAAATGAGCAGTTCTTC.

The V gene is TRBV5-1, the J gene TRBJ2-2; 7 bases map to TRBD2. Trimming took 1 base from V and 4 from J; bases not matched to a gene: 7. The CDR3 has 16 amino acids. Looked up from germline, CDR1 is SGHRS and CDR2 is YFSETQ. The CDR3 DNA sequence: TGCGCCAGCAGCTTGAGTATCGGGGGGTTCACCGGGGAGCTGTTTTTT. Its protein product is CASSLSIGGFTGELFF.

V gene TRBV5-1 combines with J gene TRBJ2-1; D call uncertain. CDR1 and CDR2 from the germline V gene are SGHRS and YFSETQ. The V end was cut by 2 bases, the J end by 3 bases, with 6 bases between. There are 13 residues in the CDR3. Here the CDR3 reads CASSFGLYNEQFF. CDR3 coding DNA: TGCGCCAGCAGCTTTGGCCTCTACAATGAGCAGTTCTTC.

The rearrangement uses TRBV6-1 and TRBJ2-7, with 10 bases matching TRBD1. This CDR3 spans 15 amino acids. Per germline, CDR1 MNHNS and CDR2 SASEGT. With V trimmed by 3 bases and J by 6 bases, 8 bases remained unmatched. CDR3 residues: CASSDPRTGGFEQYF. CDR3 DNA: TGTGCCAGCAGTGATCCCCGGACAGGGGGTTTCGAGCAGTACTTC.

The CDR3 DNA is TGTGCCAGCAGCAATCTAGCGGGAGGGCCGTCAGATACGCAGTATTTT. This translates into CASSNLAGGPSDTQYF. The gene calls are TRBV7-9 and TRBJ2-3; 12 bases are shared with TRBD2. Per germline, CDR1 SEHNR and CDR2 FQNEAQ (reference sequence). V was pared by 5 bases and J by 4 bases, with 7 bases of the junction left unmatched. The CDR3 has 16 residues.

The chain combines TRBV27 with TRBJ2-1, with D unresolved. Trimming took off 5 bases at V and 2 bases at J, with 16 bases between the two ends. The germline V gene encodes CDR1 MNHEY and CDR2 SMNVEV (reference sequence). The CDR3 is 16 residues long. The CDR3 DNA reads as TGTGCCAGCAGTCCCCAAGCAAGTATCGCCTACAATGAGCAGTTCTTC. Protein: CASSPQASIAYNEQFF.

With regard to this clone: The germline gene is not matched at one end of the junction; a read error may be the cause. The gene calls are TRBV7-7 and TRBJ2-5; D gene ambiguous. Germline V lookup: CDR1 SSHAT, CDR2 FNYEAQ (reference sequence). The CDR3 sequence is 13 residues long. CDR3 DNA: TGTGCTAGCAGCTTAGACGGGTTAGAGACCCAGTACTTC. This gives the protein CASSLDGLETQYF. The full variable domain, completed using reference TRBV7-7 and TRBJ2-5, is GAGVSQSPRYKVTKRGQDVTLRCDPISSHATLYWYQQALGQGPEFLTYFNYEAQPDKSGLPSDRFSAERPEGSISTLTIQRTEQRDSAMYRCASSLDGLETQYFGPGTRLLVL.

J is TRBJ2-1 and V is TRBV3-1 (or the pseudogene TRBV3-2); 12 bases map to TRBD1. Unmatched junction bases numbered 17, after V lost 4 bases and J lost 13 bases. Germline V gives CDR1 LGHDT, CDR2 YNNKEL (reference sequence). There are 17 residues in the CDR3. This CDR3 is CASSLPGTGGEGLGQFF. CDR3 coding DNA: TGTGCCAGCAGCCTTCCAGGGACAGGGGGCGAGGGTTTAGGACAGTTCTTC.

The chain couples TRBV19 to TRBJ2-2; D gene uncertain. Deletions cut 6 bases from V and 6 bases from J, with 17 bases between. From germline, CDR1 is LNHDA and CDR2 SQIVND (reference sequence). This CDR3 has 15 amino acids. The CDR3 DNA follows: TGTGCCAGTAGCCTTTATCAGAACCAGGCCGGGGAGCTGTTTTTT. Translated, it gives CASSLYQNQAGELFF.

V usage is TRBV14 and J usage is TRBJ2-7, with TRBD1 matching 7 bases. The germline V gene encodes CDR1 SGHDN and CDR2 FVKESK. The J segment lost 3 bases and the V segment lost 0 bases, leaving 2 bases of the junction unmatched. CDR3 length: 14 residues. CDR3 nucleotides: TGTGCCAGCAGCCAAGAAGGGACAGACTACGAGCAGTACTTC. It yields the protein CASSQEGTDYEQYF.

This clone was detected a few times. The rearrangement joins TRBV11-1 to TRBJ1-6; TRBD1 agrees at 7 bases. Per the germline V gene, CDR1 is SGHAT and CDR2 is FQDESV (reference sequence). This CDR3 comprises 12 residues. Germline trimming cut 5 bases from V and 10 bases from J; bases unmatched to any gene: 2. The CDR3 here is CASSLQGSPLHF. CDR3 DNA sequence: TGTGCCAGCAGCCTACAGGGGTCACCCCTCCACTTT.

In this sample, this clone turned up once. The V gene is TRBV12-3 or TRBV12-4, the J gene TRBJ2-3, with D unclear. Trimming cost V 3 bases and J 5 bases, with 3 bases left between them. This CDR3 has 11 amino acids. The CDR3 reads CASSFRDTQYF. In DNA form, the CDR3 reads TGTGCCAGCAGTTTTAGAGATACGCAGTATTTT.

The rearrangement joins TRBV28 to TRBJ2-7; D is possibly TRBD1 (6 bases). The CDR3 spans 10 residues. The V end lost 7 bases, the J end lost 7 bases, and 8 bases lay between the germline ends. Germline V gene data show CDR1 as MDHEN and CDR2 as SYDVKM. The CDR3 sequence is CASMGAEQYF. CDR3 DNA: TGTGCCAGCATGGGGGCTGAGCAGTACTTC.

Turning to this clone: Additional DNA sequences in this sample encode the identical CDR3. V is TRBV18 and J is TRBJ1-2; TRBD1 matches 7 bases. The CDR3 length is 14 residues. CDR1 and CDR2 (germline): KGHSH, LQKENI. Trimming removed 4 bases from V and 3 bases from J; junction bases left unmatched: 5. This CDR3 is CASSQQGFDYGYTF. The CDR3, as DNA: TGTGCCAGCTCACAACAGGGGTTTGACTATGGCTACACCTTC.

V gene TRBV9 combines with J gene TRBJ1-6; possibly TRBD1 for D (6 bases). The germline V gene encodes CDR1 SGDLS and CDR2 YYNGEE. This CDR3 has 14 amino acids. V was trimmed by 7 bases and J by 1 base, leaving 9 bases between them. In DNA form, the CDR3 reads TGTGCCAGCCAACAGGGATCCTATAATTCACCCCTCCACTTT. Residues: CASQQGSYNSPLHF.

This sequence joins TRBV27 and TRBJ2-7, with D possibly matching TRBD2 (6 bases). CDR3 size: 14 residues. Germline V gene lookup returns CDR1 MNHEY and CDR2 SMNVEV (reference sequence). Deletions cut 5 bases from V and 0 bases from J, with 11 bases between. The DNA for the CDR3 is TGTGCCAGCAGTGCGATCGGGAGCTCCTACGAGCAGTACTTC. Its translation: CASSAIGSSYEQYF.

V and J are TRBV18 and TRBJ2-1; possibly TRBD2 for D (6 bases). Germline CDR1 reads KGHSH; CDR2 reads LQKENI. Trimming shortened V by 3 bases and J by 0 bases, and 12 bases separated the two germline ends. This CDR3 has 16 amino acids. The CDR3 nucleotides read TGTGCCAGCTCACCCCGTCGACTAGTCTCCTACAATGAGCAGTTCTTC. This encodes CASSPRRLVSYNEQFF.

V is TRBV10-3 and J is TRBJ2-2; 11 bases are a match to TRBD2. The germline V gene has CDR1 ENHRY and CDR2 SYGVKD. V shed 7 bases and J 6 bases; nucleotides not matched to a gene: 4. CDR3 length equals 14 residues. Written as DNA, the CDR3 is TGTGCCATCATGGTAGCGGGAGGGGCCGGGGAGCTGTTTTTT. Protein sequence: CAIMVAGGAGELFF.